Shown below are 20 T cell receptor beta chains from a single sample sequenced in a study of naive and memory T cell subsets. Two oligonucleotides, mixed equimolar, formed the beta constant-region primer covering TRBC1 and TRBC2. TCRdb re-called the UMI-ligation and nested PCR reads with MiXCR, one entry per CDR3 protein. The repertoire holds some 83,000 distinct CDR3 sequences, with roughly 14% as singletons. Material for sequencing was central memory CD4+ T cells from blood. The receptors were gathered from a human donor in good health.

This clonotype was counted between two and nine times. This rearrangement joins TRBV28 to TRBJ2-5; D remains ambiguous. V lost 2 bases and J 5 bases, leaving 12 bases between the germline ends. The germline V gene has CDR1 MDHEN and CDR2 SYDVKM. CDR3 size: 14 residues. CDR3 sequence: CASSLASRPETQYF. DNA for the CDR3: TGTGCCAGCAGTTTAGCGTCACGTCCTGAGACCCAGTACTTC.

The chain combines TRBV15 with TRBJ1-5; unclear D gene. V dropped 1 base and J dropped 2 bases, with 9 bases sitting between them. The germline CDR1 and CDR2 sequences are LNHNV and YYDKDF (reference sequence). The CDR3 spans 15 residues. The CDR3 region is CATSRAKGGNQPQHF. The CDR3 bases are TGTGCCACCAGCAGAGCCAAGGGTGGCAATCAGCCCCAGCATTTT.

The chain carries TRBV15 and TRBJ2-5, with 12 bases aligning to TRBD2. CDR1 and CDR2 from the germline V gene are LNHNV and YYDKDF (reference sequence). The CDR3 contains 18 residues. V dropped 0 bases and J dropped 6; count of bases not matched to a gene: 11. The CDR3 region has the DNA TGTGCCACCAGCAGAGATCCTTATACGACTAGCGGGAGTAAGACCCAGTACTTC. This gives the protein CATSRDPYTTSGSKTQYF.

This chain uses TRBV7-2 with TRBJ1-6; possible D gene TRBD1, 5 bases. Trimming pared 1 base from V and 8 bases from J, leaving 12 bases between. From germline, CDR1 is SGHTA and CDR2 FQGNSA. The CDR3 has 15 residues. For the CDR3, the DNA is TGTGCCAGCAGCTTAGTGGCCAGGGACCATTCACCCCTCCACTTT. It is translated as CASSLVARDHSPLHF. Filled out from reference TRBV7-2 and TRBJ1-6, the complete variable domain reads GAGVSQSPSNKVTEKGKDVELRCDPISGHTALYWYRQSLGQGLEFLIYFQGNSAPDKSGLPSDRFSAERTGGSVSTLTIQRTQQEDSAVYLCASSLVARDHSPLHFGNGTRLTVT.

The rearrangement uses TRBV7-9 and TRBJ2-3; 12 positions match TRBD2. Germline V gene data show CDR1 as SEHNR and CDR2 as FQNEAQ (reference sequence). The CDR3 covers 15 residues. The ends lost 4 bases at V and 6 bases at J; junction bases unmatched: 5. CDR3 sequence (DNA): TGTGCCAGCAGCTCGCGGACTAGCGGGATTGATACGCAGTATTTT. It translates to CASSSRTSGIDTQYF.

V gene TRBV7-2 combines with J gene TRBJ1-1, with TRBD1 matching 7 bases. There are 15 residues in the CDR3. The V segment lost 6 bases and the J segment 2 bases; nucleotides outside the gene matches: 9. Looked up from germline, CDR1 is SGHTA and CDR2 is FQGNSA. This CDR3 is CASRGSGTDNTEAFF. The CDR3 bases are TGTGCCAGCAGGGGCTCCGGGACAGATAACACTGAAGCTTTCTTT. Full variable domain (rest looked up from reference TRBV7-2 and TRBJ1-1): GAGVSQSPSNKVTEKGKDVELRCDPISGHTALYWYRQSLGQGLEFLIYFQGNSAPDKSGLPSDRFSAERTGGSVSTLTIQRTQQEDSAVYLCASRGSGTDNTEAFFGQGTRLTVV.

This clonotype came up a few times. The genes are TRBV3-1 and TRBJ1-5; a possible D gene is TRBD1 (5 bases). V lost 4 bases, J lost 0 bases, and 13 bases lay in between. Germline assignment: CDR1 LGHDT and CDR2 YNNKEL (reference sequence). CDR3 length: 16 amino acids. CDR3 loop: CASSLSRDPSNQPQHF. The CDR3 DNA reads TGTGCCAGCAGCCTCTCGAGGGACCCTAGCAATCAGCCCCAGCATTTT.

CDR3 sequence reads: CASSQATGYYGYTF. The CDR3 region has the DNA TGTGCCAGCAGCCAAGCTACAGGGTACTATGGCTACACCTTC. The chain employs TRBV6-5 and TRBJ1-2; tentatively, D is TRBD1 (6 bases). Germline values: CDR1 MNHEY, CDR2 SVGAGI. This CDR3 is 14 amino acids long. Trimming left V 6 bases short and J 3 bases short, with 14 bases between.

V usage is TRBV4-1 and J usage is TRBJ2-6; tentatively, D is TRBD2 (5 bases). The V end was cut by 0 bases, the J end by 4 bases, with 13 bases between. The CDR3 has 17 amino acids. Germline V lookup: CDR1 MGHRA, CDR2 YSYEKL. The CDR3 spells CASSQDRGLQGANVLTF. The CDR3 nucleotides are TGCGCCAGCAGCCAAGATCGAGGGTTGCAAGGGGCCAACGTCCTGACTTTC.

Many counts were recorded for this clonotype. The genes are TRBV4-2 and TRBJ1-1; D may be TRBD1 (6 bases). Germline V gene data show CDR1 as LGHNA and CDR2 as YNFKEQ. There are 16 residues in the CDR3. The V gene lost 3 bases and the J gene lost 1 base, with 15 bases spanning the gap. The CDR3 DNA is TGTGCCAGCAGCCACTCTGGCAGGGGCGAGAACACTGAAGCTTTCTTT. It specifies CASSHSGRGENTEAFF.

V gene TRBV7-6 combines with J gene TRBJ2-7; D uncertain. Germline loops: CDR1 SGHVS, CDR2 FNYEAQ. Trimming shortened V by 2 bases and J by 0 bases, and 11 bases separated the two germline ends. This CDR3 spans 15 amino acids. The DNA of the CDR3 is TGTGCCAGCAGCTTATTATCATCAAGCTCCTACGAGCAGTACTTC. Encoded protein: CASSLLSSSSYEQYF. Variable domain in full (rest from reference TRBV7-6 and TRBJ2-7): GAGVSQSPRYKVTKRGQDVALRCDPISGHVSLYWYRQALGQGPEFLTYFNYEAQQDKSGLPNDRFSAERPEGSISTLTIQRTEQRDSAMYRCASSLLSSSSYEQYFGPGTRLTVT.

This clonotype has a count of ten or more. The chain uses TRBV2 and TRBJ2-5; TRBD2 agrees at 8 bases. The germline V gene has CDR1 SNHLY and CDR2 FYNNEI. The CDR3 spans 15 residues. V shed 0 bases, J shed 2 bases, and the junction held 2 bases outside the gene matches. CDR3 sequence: CASSEAGTRQETQYF. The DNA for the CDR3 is TGTGCCAGCAGTGAAGCGGGGACTAGGCAAGAGACCCAGTACTTC.

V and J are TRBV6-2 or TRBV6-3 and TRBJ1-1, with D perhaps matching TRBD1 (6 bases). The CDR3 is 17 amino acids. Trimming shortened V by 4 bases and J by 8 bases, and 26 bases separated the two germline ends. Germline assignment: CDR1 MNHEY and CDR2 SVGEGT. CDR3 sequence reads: CASSSPSSPSGGTEAFF. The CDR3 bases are TGTGCCAGCAGTTCCCCCTCAAGCCCGTCCGGGGGGACAGAAGCTTTCTTT.

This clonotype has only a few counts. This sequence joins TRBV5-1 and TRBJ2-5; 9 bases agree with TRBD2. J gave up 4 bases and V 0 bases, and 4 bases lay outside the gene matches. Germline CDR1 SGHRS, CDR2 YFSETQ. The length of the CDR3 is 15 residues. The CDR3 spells CASSLVAGALETQYF. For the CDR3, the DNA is TGCGCCAGCAGCTTGGTAGCGGGAGCTTTAGAGACCCAGTACTTC.

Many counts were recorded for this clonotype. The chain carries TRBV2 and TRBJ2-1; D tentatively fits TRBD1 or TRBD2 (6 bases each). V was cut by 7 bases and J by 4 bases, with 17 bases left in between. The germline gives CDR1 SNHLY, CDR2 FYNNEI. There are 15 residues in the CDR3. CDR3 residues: CASTPLGGGYNEQFF. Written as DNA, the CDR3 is TGTGCCAGCACCCCCTTGGGGGGCGGGTACAATGAGCAGTTCTTC. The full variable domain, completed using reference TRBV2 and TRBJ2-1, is EPEVTQTPSHQVTQMGQEVILRCVPISNHLYFYWYRQILGQKVEFLVSFYNNEISEKSEIFDDQFSVERPDGSNFTLKIRSTKLEDSAMYFCASTPLGGGYNEQFFGPGTRLTVL.

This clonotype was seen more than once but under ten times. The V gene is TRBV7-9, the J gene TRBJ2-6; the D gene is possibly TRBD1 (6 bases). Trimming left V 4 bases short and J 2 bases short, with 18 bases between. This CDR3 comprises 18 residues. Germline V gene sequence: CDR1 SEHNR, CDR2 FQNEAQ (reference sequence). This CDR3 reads CASSSYSYRAPGANVLTF. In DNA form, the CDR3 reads TGTGCCAGCAGCTCGTATTCATACAGGGCACCTGGGGCCAACGTCCTGACTTTC.

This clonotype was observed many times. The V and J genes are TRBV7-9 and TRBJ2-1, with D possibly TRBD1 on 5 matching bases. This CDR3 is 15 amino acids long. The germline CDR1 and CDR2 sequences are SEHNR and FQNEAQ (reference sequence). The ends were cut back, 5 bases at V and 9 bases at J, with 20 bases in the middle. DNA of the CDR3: TGTGCCAGCAGCGCGCCGGGCAGGGTGGTGCGTGAGCAGTTCTTC. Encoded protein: CASSAPGRVVREQFF.

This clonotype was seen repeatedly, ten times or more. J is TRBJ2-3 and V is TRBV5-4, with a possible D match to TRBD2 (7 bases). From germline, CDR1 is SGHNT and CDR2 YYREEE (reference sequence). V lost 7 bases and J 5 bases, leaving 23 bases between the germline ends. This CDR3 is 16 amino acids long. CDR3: CASARGGPTSRDTQYF. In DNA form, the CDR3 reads TGTGCCAGCGCGAGGGGGGGACCCACTTCACGAGATACGCAGTATTTT.

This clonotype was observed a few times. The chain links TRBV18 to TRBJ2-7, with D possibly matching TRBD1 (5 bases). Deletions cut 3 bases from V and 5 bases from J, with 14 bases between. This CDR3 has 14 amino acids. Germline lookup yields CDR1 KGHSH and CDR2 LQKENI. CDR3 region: CASSPNRWGHEQYF. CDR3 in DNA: TGTGCCAGCTCACCTAACAGGTGGGGCCACGAGCAGTACTTC.

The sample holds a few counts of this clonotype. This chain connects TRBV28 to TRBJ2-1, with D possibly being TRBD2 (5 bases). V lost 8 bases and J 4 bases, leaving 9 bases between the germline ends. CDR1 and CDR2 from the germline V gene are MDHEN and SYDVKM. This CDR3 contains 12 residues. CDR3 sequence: CASGTRYNEQFF. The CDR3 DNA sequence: TGTGCCAGCGGTACTAGGTACAATGAGCAGTTCTTC.